The subject of this entry is one T cell receptor (beta chain). Its antigen remains unidentified. The sample comes from a study of CD8 T cells in ankylosing spondylitis. Study outcomes and limitations: The study looked at matched synovial fluid samples from ankylosing spondylitis patients. Disease-linked clones were reported to be significantly enriched there. About 8 highly homologous variants made up a TCR beta motif that seemed to typify ankylosing spondylitis blood.

One entry per CDR3 protein, called by TCRdb with MiXCR from the 5' RACE reads. The repertoire consists of some 220,000 distinct CDR3 sequences, with about 7% occurring once and the leading ten covering 13% to 15%. Germline CDR1 and CDR2: LGHNA and YNFKEQ. This CDR3 is 14 amino acids long. Trimming shortened V by 4 bases and J by 6 bases, and 13 bases separated the two germline ends. J is TRBJ2-1 and V is TRBV4-2; D ambiguous. This receptor was identified in a male donor with ankylosing spondylitis. What was sequenced was blood, either unsorted or a sorted T cell fraction (not recorded which). CDR3 nucleotides: TGTGCCAGCAGCCCCGGGCTCGGGTGCAATGAGCAGTTCTTC. Translation gives CASSPGLGCNEQFF.